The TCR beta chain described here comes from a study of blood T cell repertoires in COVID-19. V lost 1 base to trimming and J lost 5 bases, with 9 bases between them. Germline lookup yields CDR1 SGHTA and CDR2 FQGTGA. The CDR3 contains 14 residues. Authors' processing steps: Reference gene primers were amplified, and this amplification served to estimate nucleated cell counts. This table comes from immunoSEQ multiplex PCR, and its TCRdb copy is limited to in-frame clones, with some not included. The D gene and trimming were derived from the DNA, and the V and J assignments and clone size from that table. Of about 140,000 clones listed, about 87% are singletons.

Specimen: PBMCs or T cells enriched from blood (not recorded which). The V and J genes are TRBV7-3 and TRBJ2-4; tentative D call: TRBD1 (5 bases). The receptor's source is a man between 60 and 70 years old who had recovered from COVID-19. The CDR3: CASSLMATENIQYF. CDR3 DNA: TGTGCCAGCAGCTTAATGGCGACAGAAAACATTCAGTACTTC.